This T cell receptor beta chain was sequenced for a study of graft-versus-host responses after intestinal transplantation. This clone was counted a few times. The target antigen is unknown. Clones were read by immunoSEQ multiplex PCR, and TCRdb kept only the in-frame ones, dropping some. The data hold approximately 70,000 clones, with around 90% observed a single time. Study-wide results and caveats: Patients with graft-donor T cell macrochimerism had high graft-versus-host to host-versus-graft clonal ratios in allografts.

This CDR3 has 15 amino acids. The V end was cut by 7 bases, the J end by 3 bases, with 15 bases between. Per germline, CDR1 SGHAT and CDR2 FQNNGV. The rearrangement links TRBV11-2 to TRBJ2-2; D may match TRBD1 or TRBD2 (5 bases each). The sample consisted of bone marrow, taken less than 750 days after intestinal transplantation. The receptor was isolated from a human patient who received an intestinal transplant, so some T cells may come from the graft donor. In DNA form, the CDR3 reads TGTGCCAGCACCGTAACTCGGGGCGACACCGGGGAGCTGTTTTTT. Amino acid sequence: CASTVTRGDTGELFF.